Following are 23 T cell receptor beta chains from one sample sequenced in a study of cytomegalovirus exposure and HLA in healthy donors. The study ran its PCR with 60 Vbeta and 13 Jbeta primers. The table came from immunoSEQ multiplex PCR; TCRdb's copy has only in-frame clones and leaves some out. The repertoire consists of some 140,000 clones, with more than 60% occurring once and the leading ten covering approximately 1.5%. The sequenced sample consisted of PBMCs. The source of these receptors is a woman under 30 in good health and CMV-seronegative.

This chain connects TRBV6-1 to TRBJ1-5; the D is unclear. Germline V gives CDR1 MNHNS, CDR2 SASEGT. The CDR3 extends over 14 amino acids. V was clipped by 8 bases and J by 3 bases, with 14 bases between them. CDR3 residues: CASGSRVDNQPQHF. The CDR3, as DNA: TGTGCCAGCGGGAGCCGGGTAGACAATCAGCCCCAGCATTTT.

The V and J genes are TRBV10-1 and TRBJ2-4; perhaps TRBD2 as D (5 bases). The CDR3 has 16 residues. V was clipped by 3 bases and J by 0 bases, with 12 bases between them. Germline-derived CDR1 and CDR2 are WNHNN and SYGVQD (reference sequence). DNA of the CDR3: TGCGCCAGCAGTGAAGGGATCGGACTAGCCAAAAACATTCAGTACTTC. Amino acids: CASSEGIGLAKNIQYF.

This rearrangement joins TRBV7-8 to TRBJ2-2; tentative D call: TRBD1 (6 bases). The germline V gene has CDR1 SGHVS and CDR2 FQNEAQ. The CDR3 has 16 amino acids. V was cut by 5 bases and J by 5 bases, with 18 bases left in between. The CDR3 is CASSLWDNFGTGELFF. CDR3 DNA: TGTGCCAGCAGCCTATGGGACAACTTTGGGACCGGGGAGCTGTTTTTT.

This rearrangement joins TRBV10-3 to TRBJ2-2; 8 nucleotides align to TRBD2. This CDR3 is built from 17 residues. The germline V gene encodes CDR1 ENHRY and CDR2 SYGVKD. After removal of 3 bases from V and 5 bases from J, the junction contained 11 bases not matched to a gene. CDR3 region: CAISESTGTSTTGELFF. The CDR3 DNA sequence: TGTGCCATCAGTGAAAGTACGGGGACTAGTACTACCGGGGAGCTGTTTTTT.

This clone was counted between two and nine times. The chain combines TRBV5-1 with TRBJ1-1, with D perhaps matching TRBD1 (6 bases). Between the trimmed V and J ends, which lost 4 bases and 4 bases, there was a span of 17 bases. The CDR3 extends over 15 amino acids. The germline CDR1 and CDR2 sequences are SGHRS and YFSETQ. This CDR3 reads CASSGQQGGGTEAFF. Written as DNA, the CDR3 is TGCGCCAGCAGCGGACAGCAGGGCGGCGGCACTGAAGCTTTCTTT.

DNA for the CDR3: TGTGCCAGCAGTGAAGCGTCCCCGGTCCGATACGAGCAGTACTTC. Encoded protein: CASSEASPVRYEQYF. The genes are TRBV6-1 and TRBJ2-7; D not resolved. The CDR3 length is 15 residues. The germline CDR1 and CDR2 sequences are MNHNS and SASEGT. Trimming removed 0 bases at V and 4 bases at J, with 13 bases between.

The chain couples TRBV4-2 to TRBJ2-2; D call uncertain. CDR1 and CDR2 from the germline V gene are LGHNA and YNFKEQ. The CDR3 runs 12 residues. V was clipped by 8 bases and J by 7 bases, with 11 bases between them. The CDR3 spells CASEDLHGELFF. The CDR3 DNA reads as TGTGCCAGCGAAGACTTGCACGGGGAGCTGTTTTTT.

This chain links TRBV5-4 with TRBJ2-1; TRBD2 agrees at 9 bases. CDR3 length: 15 amino acids. The ends lost 3 bases at V and 2 bases at J; junction bases unmatched: 3. CDR1 and CDR2 from the germline V gene are SGHNT and YYREEE (reference sequence). CDR3 protein: CASSSSGTPYNEQFF. The CDR3 nucleotides read TGTGCCAGCAGCTCTAGCGGGACTCCCTACAATGAGCAGTTCTTC.

This clone was observed a single time. The CDR3 spells CASTRTGGDYGYTF. In DNA, the CDR3 is TGTGCCAGCACCCGGACAGGGGGTGACTATGGCTACACCTTC. The chain has TRBV6-5 and TRBJ1-2, with 10 positions matching TRBD1. Germline CDR1 is MNHEY and CDR2 is SVGAGI. After removal of 7 bases from V and 3 bases from J, the junction contained 5 bases not matched to a gene. CDR3 size: 14 residues.

The rearrangement links TRBV7-2 to TRBJ2-7; 10 nucleotides agree with TRBD2. The CDR3 covers 14 residues. CDR1 is SGHTA and CDR2 is FQGNSA in the germline V gene. The V gene end was trimmed by 5 bases and the J gene end by 7 bases; junction bases not matched to a gene: 8. The CDR3 DNA follows: TGTGCCAGCAGCCCAGCGGGAGGGCCCGGGGAGCAGTACTTC. Translation gives CASSPAGGPGEQYF.

This sequence joins TRBV4-2 and TRBJ1-2; D gene uncertain. V lost 3 bases and J lost 3, with 11 bases in between. From germline, CDR1 is LGHNA and CDR2 YNFKEQ. The CDR3 spans 14 residues. This CDR3 is CASSHGSRDYGYTF. In DNA form, the CDR3 reads TGTGCCAGCAGCCATGGGAGCCGGGACTATGGCTACACCTTC.

The gene calls are TRBV5-4 and TRBJ1-1, with D unresolved. The CDR3 loop spans 14 amino acids. Germline-derived CDR1 and CDR2 are SGHNT and YYREEE (reference sequence). V was clipped by 3 bases and J by 4 bases, with 13 bases between them. The DNA for the CDR3 is TGTGCCAGCAGCTCCTCGAGGGAGTTCACTGAAGCTTTCTTT. It encodes CASSSSREFTEAFF.

The genes are TRBV7-8 and TRBJ2-3; TRBD2 might be the D (5 bases). The germline CDR1 and CDR2 sequences are SGHVS and FQNEAQ. V was clipped by 6 bases and J by 2 bases, with 6 bases between them. This CDR3 region has 12 residues. CDR3 coding DNA: TGTGCCAGCAGGACTAACACAGATACGCAGTATTTT. Its protein is CASRTNTDTQYF. The whole variable domain, filled in from reference TRBV7-8 and TRBJ2-3, reads GAGVSQSPRYKVAKRGQDVALRCDPISGHVSLFWYQQALGQGPEFLTYFQNEAQLDKSGLPSDRFFAERPEGSVSTLKIQRTQQEDSAVYLCASRTNTDTQYFGPGTRLTVL.

This chain uses TRBV30 with TRBJ1-4, with no clear D. The CDR3 covers 13 residues. Germline V lookup: CDR1 GTSNPN, CDR2 SVGIG (reference sequence). With 1 base removed from V and 4 bases from J, the gap between germline ends came to 7 bases. The CDR3 DNA sequence: TGTGCCTGGAGTGGGAGCGTTAATGAAAAACTGTTTTTT. Amino acids: CAWSGSVNEKLFF.

The gene calls are TRBV19 and TRBJ1-1; no reliable D call. The CDR3 has 13 amino acids. Germline CDR1 and CDR2: LNHDA and SQIVND (reference sequence). V was clipped by 3 bases and J by 1 base, with 6 bases between them. The CDR3 region is CASSIGENTEAFF. The CDR3 nucleotides read TGTGCCAGTAGTATCGGGGAGAACACTGAAGCTTTCTTT.

This rearrangement joins TRBV10-3 to TRBJ2-3; D may be TRBD1 (5 bases). Germline V gene lookup returns CDR1 ENHRY and CDR2 SYGVKD. V was shortened by 6 bases and J by 1 base, with 17 bases between the two germline ends. There are 16 residues in the CDR3. CDR3 sequence: CAIRATELTGTDTQYF. In DNA form, the CDR3 reads TGTGCCATCAGGGCGACAGAGCTAACGGGCACAGATACGCAGTATTTT.

CDR3 loop: CASSLELLAGAQGTDTQYF. The CDR3 nucleotides read TGTGCCAGCAGCTTGGAGTTACTAGCGGGTGCACAAGGCACAGATACGCAGTATTTT. This chain joins TRBV7-2 and TRBJ2-3, with TRBD2 matching 9 bases. Germline CDR1 is SGHTA and CDR2 is FQGNSA. Trimming cost V 3 bases and J 1 base; bases outside gene matches: 14. The CDR3 runs 19 residues. The full variable domain, in which reference TRBV7-2 and TRBJ2-3 provide the parts outside the CDR3, is GAGVSQSPSNKVTEKGKDVELRCDPISGHTALYWYRQSLGQGLEFLIYFQGNSAPDKSGLPSDRFSAERTGGSVSTLTIQRTQQEDSAVYLCASSLELLAGAQGTDTQYFGPGTRLTVL.

The chain links TRBV19 to TRBJ1-1, with D maybe TRBD1 (6 bases). The germline V gene has CDR1 LNHDA and CDR2 SQIVND (reference sequence). The ends were cut back, 4 bases at V and 3 bases at J, with 9 bases in the middle. There are 13 residues in the CDR3. The CDR3 region is CASSRRQDTEAFF. In DNA form, the CDR3 reads TGTGCCAGTAGTAGGAGACAGGACACTGAAGCTTTCTTT.

The V gene is TRBV7-9, the J gene TRBJ2-5; TRBD2 matches 7 bases. Trimming took 0 bases from V and 5 from J; bases not matched to a gene: 6. The CDR3 extends over 15 amino acids. In germline, CDR1 is SEHNR, CDR2 FQNEAQ (reference sequence). The CDR3: CASSLAASGKETQYF. The CDR3 bases are TGTGCCAGCAGCTTAGCGGCTAGCGGTAAGGAGACCCAGTACTTC. Supplemented by reference TRBV7-9 and TRBJ2-5, the full variable domain reads DTGVSQNPRHKITKRGQNVTFRCDPISEHNRLYWYRQTLGQGPEFLTYFQNEAQLEKSRLLSDRFSAERPKGSFSTLEIQRTEQGDSAMYLCASSLAASGKETQYFGPGTRLLVL.

The V and J genes are TRBV7-8 and TRBJ1-5, with 7 positions matching TRBD1. The CDR3 spans 19 residues. CDR1 is SGHVS, CDR2 FQNEAQ, per germline. With V trimmed by 1 base and J by 0 bases, 12 bases remained unmatched. DNA for the CDR3: TGTGCCAGCAGCTTAGAGACAGGGAGGCGACCTAATAGCAATCAGCCCCAGCATTTT. Translated: CASSLETGRRPNSNQPQHF.

The table lists this clone with a few counts. The V and J genes are TRBV9 and TRBJ2-5; 9 bases are a match to TRBD2. The CDR3 loop spans 15 amino acids. Per the germline V gene, CDR1 is SGDLS and CDR2 is YYNGEE. The ends lost 1 base at V and 2 bases at J; junction bases unmatched: 3. CDR3 bases: TGTGCCAGCAGCGTAACGGCGGGAGGGCAAGAGACCCAGTACTTC. Encoded protein: CASSVTAGGQETQYF.

This clone was found once. The CDR3 is CASRGGSYEQYF. Here the CDR3 DNA reads TGTGCCAGCAGGGGGGGATCCTACGAGCAGTACTTC. This rearrangement joins TRBV2 to TRBJ2-7, with a possible D match to TRBD2 (6 bases). The CDR3 is 12 residues long. V was cut by 6 bases and J by 1 base, with 7 bases left in between. Looked up from germline, CDR1 is SNHLY and CDR2 is FYNNEI.

This chain connects TRBV7-8 to TRBJ2-7; D may be TRBD2 (5 bases). The CDR3 spans 14 residues. V was clipped by 1 base and J by 7 bases, with 14 bases between them. Germline V gene sequence: CDR1 SGHVS, CDR2 FQNEAQ. DNA for the CDR3: TGTGCCAGCAGCTTAGGGCCGGGGATTGGTGAGCAGTACTTC. Its protein is CASSLGPGIGEQYF. Drawing the rest from reference TRBV7-8 and TRBJ2-7, the complete variable domain is GAGVSQSPRYKVAKRGQDVALRCDPISGHVSLFWYQQALGQGPEFLTYFQNEAQLDKSGLPSDRFFAERPEGSVSTLKIQRTQQEDSAVYLCASSLGPGIGEQYFGPGTRLTVT.